The 7 T cell receptor beta chains below were found in one sample sequenced in a study of shared clonotypes between healthy human individuals. The assay was immunoSEQ multiplex PCR, and TCRdb's table has in-frame clones only and misses some. The repertoire has over 750,000 clones, roughly 96% of them found once; the top ten carry less than 0.25%. Naive CD8 cells were CD45RO-negative, positively selected for CCR7, excluding terminally differentiated effector memory CD45RA+ cells. Sequencing was done on a sample of naive CD8+ T cells sorted from blood. Receptors were obtained from a man between 25 and 39 years old in good health.

Turning to this clone: Other DNA sequences in the sample encode the same CDR3. This chain uses TRBV7-9 with TRBJ1-5; 7 nucleotides match TRBD1. The length of the CDR3 is 14 residues. Germline lookup yields CDR1 SEHNR and CDR2 FQNEAQ (reference sequence). Trimming cost V 5 bases and J 2 bases; bases outside gene matches: 3. The DNA for the CDR3 is TGTGCCAGCAGCCCAGACAGGGGCAATCAGCCCCAGCATTTT. Amino acid sequence: CASSPDRGNQPQHF.

The J gene is TRBJ2-3, the V gene TRBV5-5, with 10 bases identical to TRBD1. The length of the CDR3 is 14 residues. The V segment lost 4 bases and the J segment 6 bases; nucleotides outside the gene matches: 5. CDR1 and CDR2 (germline): SGHKS, YYEKEE (reference sequence). CDR3 sequence: CASSLGQGWDTQYF. In DNA form, the CDR3 reads TGTGCCAGCAGCCTGGGACAGGGGTGGGATACGCAGTATTTT. Full variable domain (rest looked up from reference TRBV5-5 and TRBJ2-3): DAGVTQSPTHLIKTRGQQVTLRCSPISGHKSVSWYQQVLGQGPQFIFQYYEKEERGRGNFPDRFSARQFPNYSSELNVNALLLGDSALYLCASSLGQGWDTQYFGPGTRLTVL.

The rearrangement joins TRBV11-2 to TRBJ2-7, with TRBD1 as a possible D gene (6 bases). In germline, CDR1 is SGHAT, CDR2 FQNNGV. V lost 5 bases to trimming and J lost 2 bases, with 7 bases between them. The CDR3 consists of 12 residues. The CDR3 region has the DNA TGTGCCAGCAGCGGGGACACCTACGAGCAGTACTTC. This gives the protein CASSGDTYEQYF. Filled out from reference TRBV11-2 and TRBJ2-7, the complete variable domain reads EAGVAQSPRYKIIEKRQSVAFWCNPISGHATLYWYQQILGQGPKLLIQFQNNGVVDDSQLPKDRFSAERLKGVDSTLKIQPAKLEDSAVYLCASSGDTYEQYFGPGTRLTVT.

The chain combines TRBV9 with TRBJ2-1; 10 positions agree with TRBD1. Germline trimming cut 0 bases from V and 0 bases from J; bases unmatched to any gene: 3. The CDR3 runs to 17 residues. Germline V gene lookup returns CDR1 SGDLS and CDR2 YYNGEE. CDR3 in DNA: TGTGCCAGCAGCGTAGGGGGACAGGGGTTCTCCTACAATGAGCAGTTCTTC. Encoded protein: CASSVGGQGFSYNEQFF.

J is TRBJ2-7 and V is TRBV6-1; 7 positions agree with TRBD1. Losses at the gene ends were 4 bases for V and 1 base for J; bases not matched to a gene: 13. The CDR3 is 17 residues long. Germline V lookup: CDR1 MNHNS, CDR2 SASEGT. The CDR3 reads CASSGIDRARVSYEQYF. DNA for the CDR3: TGTGCCAGCAGTGGAATAGACAGGGCCCGAGTTTCCTACGAGCAGTACTTC.

The CDR3 DNA reads as TGTGCCAGCTCACCCGGGCCCGAGACCCAGCATTTT. As protein: CASSPGPETQHF. V usage is TRBV18 and J usage is TRBJ1-5; D call uncertain. CDR1 is KGHSH and CDR2 is LQKENI in the germline V gene. CDR3 length: 12 residues. With 3 bases removed from V and 11 bases from J, the gap between germline ends came to 11 bases.

This clone was found a few times. The chain carries TRBV5-4 and TRBJ2-2, with TRBD1 identical over 9 bases. This CDR3 is built from 15 residues. V lost 4 bases, J lost 5 bases, and 6 bases stayed unmatched. CDR1 is SGHNT and CDR2 is YYREEE in the germline V gene (reference sequence). The CDR3 spells CASSDRDRDTGELFF. The DNA for the CDR3 is TGTGCCAGCAGCGACCGGGACAGGGATACCGGGGAGCTGTTTTTT.